This TCR beta chain is drawn from a study of beta chain features in type 1 diabetes. Since all of the isolated RNA was reverse transcribed, expressed TCRB transcripts were what got sequenced. Clones were read by immunoSEQ multiplex PCR, and TCRdb kept only the in-frame ones, dropping some. Among 810,000 or so clones listed, roughly a sixth were seen once. This CDR3 has 15 residues. From germline, CDR1 is LNHNV and CDR2 YYDKDF (reference sequence). Losses at the gene ends were 4 bases for V and 0 bases for J; bases not matched to a gene: 5. This TCR was sampled from a woman aged 18-30 years in good health. Input material: naive CD4+ T cells from blood. The J gene is TRBJ1-2, the V gene TRBV15; 7 bases fit TRBD1. The CDR3 protein is CATSTRTGANYGYTF. CDR3 sequence (DNA): TGTGCCACCAGCACACGGACAGGCGCTAACTATGGCTACACCTTC.